A single sample gave rise to the 5 T cell receptor beta chains below, sequenced in a study of cytomegalovirus exposure and HLA in healthy donors. In the PCR, 60 Vbeta and 13 Jbeta primers were used. TCRdb's copy holds only in-frame clones and misses some; the assay was immunoSEQ multiplex PCR. The table includes 120,000 or so clones, 73% detected once. Sequenced input: PBMCs. These receptors were taken from a woman between 40 and 55 years old in good health and CMV-seronegative.

The rearrangement links TRBV6-5 to TRBJ1-2; 10 bases align to TRBD1. Germline CDR1 MNHEY, CDR2 SVGAGI. V lost 0 bases and J lost 7; bases outside the gene matches: 5. The CDR3 covers 15 residues. The CDR3 nucleotides are TGTGCCAGCAGTTACTCCGGACAGGGGGGTGGTGGCTACACCTTC. This gives the protein CASSYSGQGGGGYTF.

The chain recombines TRBV6-5 with TRBJ1-2; weak D call: TRBD1 (5 bases). V lost 6 bases and J 1 base, leaving 12 bases between the germline ends. Germline lookup yields CDR1 MNHEY and CDR2 SVGAGI. The CDR3 is made up of 14 amino acids. For the CDR3, the DNA is TGTGCCAGCAGGAGACAGCAAATTAACTATGGCTACACCTTC. Translated, it gives CASRRQQINYGYTF.

The chain couples TRBV6-6 to TRBJ2-3; TRBD2 matches at 11 bases. CDR1 is MNHNY and CDR2 is SVGAGI in the germline V gene (reference sequence). The ends lost 6 bases at V and 5 bases at J; junction bases unmatched: 10. This CDR3 region has 16 residues. The CDR3: CASRKDLAGGLDTQYF. CDR3 nucleotides: TGTGCCAGCAGAAAGGACCTAGCGGGAGGTCTAGATACGCAGTATTTT.

The CDR3 nucleotides are TGTGCCAGCAGCGTAGGTCCGGGGGGCACTGAAGCTTTCTTT. This gives the protein CASSVGPGGTEAFF. V gene TRBV9 combines with J gene TRBJ1-1; TRBD1 is a possible D gene (5 bases). CDR1 and CDR2 from the germline V gene are SGDLS and YYNGEE. The CDR3 loop spans 14 amino acids. V was trimmed by 0 bases and J by 4 bases, leaving 10 bases between them.

The J gene is TRBJ1-1, the V gene TRBV18, with D tentatively TRBD1 (6 bases). This CDR3 region has 16 residues. Trimming cost V 0 bases and J 11 bases, with 22 bases left between them. Germline lookup yields CDR1 KGHSH and CDR2 LQKENI. CDR3 nucleotides: TGTGCCAGCTCACCACCGGGGTCTTCAGGGGTTGGTTGGGCTTTCTTT. Amino acid sequence: CASSPPGSSGVGWAFF.